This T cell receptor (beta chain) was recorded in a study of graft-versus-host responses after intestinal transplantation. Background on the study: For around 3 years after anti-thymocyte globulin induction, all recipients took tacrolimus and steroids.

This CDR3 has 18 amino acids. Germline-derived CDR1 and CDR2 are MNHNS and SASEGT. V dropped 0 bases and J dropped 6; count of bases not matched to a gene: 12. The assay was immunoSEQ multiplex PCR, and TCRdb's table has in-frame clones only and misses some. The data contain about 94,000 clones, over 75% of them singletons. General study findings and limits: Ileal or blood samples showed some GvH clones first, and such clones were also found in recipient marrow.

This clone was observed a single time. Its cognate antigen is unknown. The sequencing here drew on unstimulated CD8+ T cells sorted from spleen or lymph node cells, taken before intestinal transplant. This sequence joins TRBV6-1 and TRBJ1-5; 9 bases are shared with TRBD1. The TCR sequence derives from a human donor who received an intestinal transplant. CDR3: CASSEAWGTGWIGQPQHF. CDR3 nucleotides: TGTGCCAGCAGTGAAGCGTGGGGGACAGGGTGGATTGGTCAGCCCCAGCATTTT.